This T cell receptor (beta chain) was documented in a study of CD8+ T cells in alopecia areata. Study-level information: Treated patients were given oral tofacitinib, which was dosed at 5 to 10 mg twice daily. Patients in the study were on tofacitinib for 6 to 18 months, then off it for 6 months. Study-wide results and limits: Normal scalp showed lower clonality than lesional scalp, especially alopecia totalis/universalis.

CDR1 is SQVTM and CDR2 is ANQGSEA in the germline V gene. The CDR3 sequence is 12 residues long. Trimming shortened V by 6 bases and J by 0 bases, and 9 bases separated the two germline ends. Extraction of RNA preceded its reverse transcription into cDNA, which served as the sequencing template. Generated by immunoSEQ multiplex PCR, the TCRdb table keeps only in-frame clones and is missing some. In the table there are about 190,000 clones, around three fifths of which are singletons. Details on this clone: Its antigen is not known.

The chain recombines TRBV29-1 with TRBJ2-7, with a weak D call TRBD2 (6 bases). Here the sequenced sample was CD4+ T cells sorted from blood, taken at week 0. This clonotype was sampled from a human donor with alopecia areata. The CDR3 DNA follows: TGCAGCGTGCGGGGACCCTCCTACGAGCAGTACTTC. Translation: CSVRGPSYEQYF.